The source of this T cell receptor beta chain is a study of T cell repertoires in cytomegalovirus infection. On the study more broadly: It was recently identified HLA-C-restricted and well-studied HLA-B-restricted CMV epitopes that the study used. Matching HLA type, along with CMV infection, was indicated by public TCR beta signatures.

Points from the study as a whole: Individuals carrying CMV plus the relevant HLA were identified by cumulative frequency of public TCR beta families.

This clonotype was observed a few times. The antigen is not known. TCRdb analysed the reads with MiXCR anew, one entry per CDR3 protein. The top ten clones hold 13% of a sample with approximately 730,000 distinct CDR3 sequences, roughly 28% of them seen once. Trimming left V 5 bases short and J 0 bases short, with 8 bases between. The CDR3 runs 15 residues. The sample here was cultured CD8+ T cells from PBMCs, taken from culture after CMV antigen stimulation. The clonotype originates from a human donor in good health (CMV status not recorded). Some clones in this sample may be carry-over from other donors' samples. The V gene is TRBV12-3 or TRBV12-4, the J gene TRBJ1-6; D gene unclear. The CDR3 DNA reads TGTGCCAGCAGTCCGGAGGGCTCCTATAATTCACCCCTCCACTTT. It encodes CASSPEGSYNSPLHF.